This T cell receptor (beta chain) was profiled in a study of CD8 T cells in ankylosing spondylitis. A note on this clonotype: The antigen is unknown.

General observations from the study: Matched synovial fluid from ankylosing spondylitis patients was reported to be enriched for disease-linked clones.

TCRdb reprocessed the 5' RACE reads via MiXCR and lists one record per CDR3 protein. The sample yields roughly 130,000 distinct CDR3 sequences, around 9% seen once. Germline loops: CDR1 SQVTM, CDR2 ANQGSEA. This CDR3 is built from 13 residues. Trimming pared 7 bases from V and 3 bases from J, leaving 15 bases between. The chain links TRBV29-1 to TRBJ2-5; possibly TRBD1 for D (6 bases). The sample consisted of blood, either unsorted or a sorted T cell fraction (not recorded which). This clonotype was obtained from a male donor with ankylosing spondylitis or in good health (not recorded which). In nucleotides, the CDR3 is TGCAGCGGTCACGGACAGTTCGAAGAGACCCAGTACTTC. It codes for CSGHGQFEETQYF. The full variable domain, completed using reference TRBV29-1 and TRBJ2-5, is SAVISQKPSRDICQRGTSLTIQCQVDSQVTMMFWYRQQPGQSLTLIATANQGSEATYESGFVIDKFPISRPNLTFSTLTVSNMSPEDSSIYLCSGHGQFEETQYFGPGTRLLVL.